The subject of this entry is one T cell receptor (beta chain). The antigen is undetermined. V lost 1 base to trimming and J lost 5 bases, with 5 bases between them. From germline, CDR1 is LGHNA and CDR2 YNFKEQ. The CDR3 length is 13 residues. This entry belongs to a study of beta chain features in type 1 diabetes. Study findings and constraints: The study found moderately but significantly shorter TCRB CDR3s in all four CD4+ subsets of Type 1 diabetes patients. There was a possibility that cDNA sequencing over-represented cells with high TCR expression.

The sequenced template was cDNA made from the entire isolated RNA. Some clones are missing from TCRdb's copy, which holds only in-frame ones; the method was immunoSEQ multiplex PCR. The sample holds a few hundred thousand clones, about a tenth seen once. This TCR came from a man aged 30-40 years with type 1 diabetes. This sequence joins TRBV4-2 and TRBJ2-2, with D unclear. Material: naive CD4+ T cells from blood. CDR3 nucleotide sequence: TGTGCCAGCAGCCAAGCGCGGACCGGGGAGCTGTTTTTT. Amino acids: CASSQARTGELFF.